This entry is about one TCR beta chain. As yet, its antigen is unknown. Some clones are missing from TCRdb's copy, which holds only in-frame ones; the method was immunoSEQ multiplex PCR. The sample carries over 85,000 clones, 80% to 85% recorded once. This record comes from a study of OX40 agonist ivuxolimab in advanced cancers. Turning to the study itself: Previous treatment with anti-PD-1, anti-PD-L1 or anti-CTLA-4 therapy was allowed; 35% to 50% had received some. Study-wide findings and caveats: The 0.1-3.0 mg/kg partial responders had among the lowest clonal expansion. Certain nonresponders likewise exhibited a low normalized T-cell clonal expansion. Expanded clones were, on average, more numerous among CD8+ T cells than CD4+.

Germline CDR1 is MDHEN and CDR2 is SYDVKM. V lost 3 bases to trimming and J lost 5 bases, with 13 bases between them. CDR3 length equals 14 residues. The V call is TRBV28, the J call TRBJ1-1; D gene uncertain. The TCR sequence derives from an adult with an advanced solid tumor such as melanoma, head and neck, liver or kidney cancer. Material: CD4+ or CD8+ T cells sorted from blood, obtained in a trial of the OX40 agonist ivuxolimab. CDR3 sequence (DNA): TGTGCCAGCAGTTTCCGCAGCGGGCGGACTGAAGCTTTCTTT. Amino acids: CASSFRSGRTEAFF.